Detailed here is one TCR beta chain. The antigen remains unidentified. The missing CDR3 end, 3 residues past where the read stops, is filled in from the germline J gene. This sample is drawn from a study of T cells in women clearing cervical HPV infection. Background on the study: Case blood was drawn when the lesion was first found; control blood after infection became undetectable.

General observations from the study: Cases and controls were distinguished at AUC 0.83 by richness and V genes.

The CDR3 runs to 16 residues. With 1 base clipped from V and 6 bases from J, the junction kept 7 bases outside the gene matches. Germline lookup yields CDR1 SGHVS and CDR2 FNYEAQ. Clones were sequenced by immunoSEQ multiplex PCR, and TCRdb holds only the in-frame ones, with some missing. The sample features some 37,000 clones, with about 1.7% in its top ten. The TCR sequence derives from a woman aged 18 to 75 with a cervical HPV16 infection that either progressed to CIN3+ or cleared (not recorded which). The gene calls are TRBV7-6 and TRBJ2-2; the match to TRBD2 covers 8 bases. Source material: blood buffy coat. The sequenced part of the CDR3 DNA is TGTGCCAGCAGCTTAGGTCGGGGGGGCCTCGCCGGGGAG. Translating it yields CASSLGRGGLAGE. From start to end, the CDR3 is CASSLGRGGLAGELFF.